The 20 T cell receptor beta chains below come from one sample, sequenced in a study of blood T cell repertoires in COVID-19. Here immunoSEQ multiplex PCR was the method, and the copy in TCRdb shows in-frame clones only, minus some. The data contain a few hundred thousand clones, roughly 90% of them singletons. Sequenced input: peripheral blood. Receptor source: a woman aged 25 to 39 with COVID-19, enrolled during active disease.

The V call is TRBV21-1, the J call TRBJ2-1; TRBD1, the table's D call, lacks a check against the DNA. TRBV21-1 is a documented pseudogene. The CDR3 runs 18 residues. The CDR3 reads CASSGSGTVFPSYNEQFF. CDR3 nucleotides: TGTGCCAGCAGCGGAAGTGGAACAGTCTTTCCCTCCTACAATGAGCAGTTCTTC.

The rearrangement links TRBV5-1 to TRBJ2-1, with TRBD2 identical over 8 bases. Trimming took 5 bases from V and 10 from J; bases not matched to a gene: 14. This CDR3 is 15 amino acids long. Germline V gene data show CDR1 as SGHRS and CDR2 as YFSETQ. This chain's CDR3 is CASSPGLAPNGEQFF. The CDR3 region has the DNA TGCGCCAGCAGTCCCGGACTAGCCCCTAATGGAGAGCAGTTCTTC.

The rearrangement links TRBV5-1 to TRBJ1-1; D unresolved. This CDR3 has 15 residues. V was shortened by 3 bases and J by 7 bases, with 19 bases between the two germline ends. Germline V gene data show CDR1 as SGHRS and CDR2 as YFSETQ. In DNA form, the CDR3 reads TGCGCCAGCAGCTCCACGACTGGAGTTTATAGTGAAGCTTTCTTT. Protein product: CASSSTTGVYSEAFF.

This sequence joins TRBV7-9 and TRBJ2-2, with 10 positions matching TRBD1. Germline loops: CDR1 SEHNR, CDR2 FQNEAQ (reference sequence). V shed 5 bases, J shed 7 bases, and the junction held 7 bases outside the gene matches. The CDR3 contains 15 residues. The CDR3 loop reads CASSRRDRGVGELFF. The CDR3 DNA follows: TGTGCCAGCAGCCGCCGGGACAGGGGAGTCGGGGAGCTGTTTTTT.

The gene calls are TRBV7-9 and TRBJ2-5; no definite D call. Deletions cut 1 base from V and 3 bases from J, with 9 bases between. The V gene's germline CDR1 is SEHNR and CDR2 FQNEAQ (reference sequence). The CDR3 totals 14 residues. The CDR3 protein is CASSLVVSKETQYF. The CDR3 DNA is TGTGCCAGCAGCTTAGTGGTTAGTAAAGAGACCCAGTACTTC.

The rearrangement joins TRBV3-1 (or the pseudogene TRBV3-2) to TRBJ2-1; 8 nucleotides match TRBD1. The V segment lost 3 bases and the J segment 4 bases; nucleotides outside the gene matches: 5. Germline assignment: CDR1 LGHDT and CDR2 YNNKEL (reference sequence). CDR3 size: 15 residues. In nucleotides, the CDR3 is TGTGCCAGCAGCCACCGACAGGGGAGGTACAATGAGCAGTTCTTC. Its translation is CASSHRQGRYNEQFF.

The V call is TRBV15, the J call TRBJ2-1; possible D gene TRBD2, 7 bases. Germline V gene sequence: CDR1 LNHNV, CDR2 YYDKDF (reference sequence). Trimming removed 5 bases at V and 8 bases at J, with 22 bases between. CDR3 length: 16 amino acids. CDR3 protein: CATSVGGLVGNYEQFF. CDR3 sequence (DNA): TGTGCCACCAGCGTCGGGGGGCTAGTGGGGAACTATGAGCAGTTCTTC. Drawing the rest from reference TRBV15 and TRBJ2-1, the complete variable domain is DAMVIQNPRYQVTQFGKPVTLSCSQTLNHNVMYWYQQKSSQAPKLLFHYYDKDFNNEADTPDNFQSRRPNTSFCFLDIRSPGLGDTAMYLCATSVGGLVGNYEQFFGPGTRLTVL.

The genes are TRBV12-3 or TRBV12-4 and TRBJ2-1; perhaps TRBD1 as D (6 bases). The CDR3 length is 12 residues. Trimming removed 3 bases from V and 12 bases from J, with 12 bases in between. As DNA, the CDR3 is TGTGCCAGCAGTTTGGGACATCCTGGGCAGTTCTTC. Protein: CASSLGHPGQFF.

The chain employs TRBV11-2 and TRBJ2-7; 8 bases align to TRBD2. Per the germline V gene, CDR1 is SGHAT and CDR2 is FQNNGV. The CDR3 has 16 amino acids. V was clipped by 1 base and J by 7 bases; unmatched bases: 12. For the CDR3, the DNA is TGTGCCAGCAGCTTAGGTCCGGGAGGGAAGGTATGGGAGCAGTACTTC. Translated: CASSLGPGGKVWEQYF.

The chain carries TRBV12-5 and TRBJ2-3; 10 positions match TRBD1. The J segment lost 6 bases and the V segment lost 0 bases, leaving 9 bases of the junction unmatched. Per the germline V gene, CDR1 is LGHNT and CDR2 is FRNRAP. The CDR3 loop spans 17 amino acids. The CDR3 DNA reads as TGTGCTAGTGGTTTGGTACCGGGGACAGGGGTGGAGGATACGCAGTATTTT. This encodes CASGLVPGTGVEDTQYF.

V is TRBV4-3 and J is TRBJ2-7; TRBD2 matches 8 bases. Germline lookup yields CDR1 LGHNA and CDR2 YSLEER. With V trimmed by 1 base and J by 2 bases, 13 bases remained unmatched. The CDR3 runs to 18 residues. CDR3 bases: TGCGCCAGCAGCCAAGGTAGGACCTTTAGCGGGAAGGCCTACGAGCAGTACGTC. This gives the protein CASSQGRTFSGKAYEQYV.

The V and J genes are TRBV6-2 or TRBV6-3 and TRBJ2-3; D is possibly TRBD1 (5 bases). Germline V lookup: CDR1 MNHEY, CDR2 SVGEGT. V lost 0 bases and J lost 2, with 24 bases in between. CDR3 length equals 20 residues. In DNA form, the CDR3 reads TGTGCCAGCAGTTACTCCTCTGGGGCTACTGGCGGACCTGTCACAGATACGCAGTATTTT. Translated, it gives CASSYSSGATGGPVTDTQYF.

The gene calls are TRBV6-5 and TRBJ1-2; D not certain. The CDR3 runs to 12 residues. CDR1 is MNHEY and CDR2 is SVGAGI in the germline V gene. Trimming stripped 7 bases from V and 8 bases from J, with 14 bases between. CDR3 loop: CASTVGFYGYTF. The CDR3 bases are TGTGCCAGCACGGTCGGGTTCTACGGCTACACCTTC.

This chain links TRBV7-6 with TRBJ1-2; D is undetermined. Germline V gives CDR1 SGHVS, CDR2 FNYEAQ. This CDR3 region has 16 residues. Trimming stripped 0 bases from V and 4 bases from J, with 15 bases between. The chain's CDR3 is CASSLAQGGRSYGYTF. The DNA of the CDR3 is TGTGCCAGCAGCTTAGCGCAAGGAGGGAGATCCTATGGCTACACCTTC.

The rearrangement links TRBV7-9 to TRBJ1-3; no clear D. The CDR3 consists of 14 residues. The germline V and J ends were trimmed by 5 bases and 0 bases, with 8 bases remaining between them. Germline-derived CDR1 and CDR2 are SEHNR and FQNEAQ (reference sequence). Here the CDR3 reads CASSARSSGNTIYF. As DNA, the CDR3 is TGTGCCAGCAGCGCGAGATCCTCTGGAAACACCATATATTTT.

The chain joins TRBV19 to TRBJ2-3; 10 nucleotides align to TRBD1. Germline V gene lookup returns CDR1 LNHDA and CDR2 SQIVND (reference sequence). The CDR3 consists of 14 residues. Trimming cost V 8 bases and J 6 bases; bases outside gene matches: 8. The CDR3 reads CASDRGRVLDTQYF. CDR3 DNA: TGTGCCAGTGACAGGGGGCGCGTGTTGGATACGCAGTATTTT.

The CDR3 DNA reads as TGTGCCATCAGTGAGTCGCCCCCGGGGGGGATTAGCAATCAGCCCCAGCATTTT. Amino acid sequence: CAISESPPGGISNQPQHF. V gene TRBV10-3 combines with J gene TRBJ1-5; TRBD1 is a possible D gene (5 bases). V was pared by 0 bases and J by 0 bases, with 15 bases between. Germline CDR1 ENHRY, CDR2 SYGVKD. The CDR3 runs to 18 residues.

The J gene is TRBJ1-1, the V gene TRBV7-2; 7 positions match TRBD1. This CDR3 is 15 amino acids long. The V gene end was trimmed by 1 base and the J gene end by 1 base; junction bases not matched to a gene: 3. Germline V CDR1 and CDR2: SGHTA, FQGNSA. The CDR3 loop is CASSLGGTANTEAFF. CDR3 sequence (DNA): TGTGCCAGCAGCTTAGGTGGGACAGCGAACACTGAAGCTTTCTTT.

This sequence joins TRBV5-1 and TRBJ2-3, with 7 bases fitting TRBD1. This CDR3 region has 15 residues. Germline V CDR1 and CDR2: SGHRS, YFSETQ. V gave up 4 bases and J gave up 2 bases; unmatched junction bases: 7. The CDR3 coding sequence is TGCGCCAGCAGCGACCAACAGGGGCCCACAGATACGCAGTATTTT. Amino acids: CASSDQQGPTDTQYF.

The chain has TRBV7-2 and TRBJ2-2; 11 bases line up with TRBD2. CDR3 size: 19 residues. V was clipped by 2 bases and J by 7 bases; unmatched bases: 15. Germline V gene lookup returns CDR1 SGHTA and CDR2 FQGNSA. CDR3 nucleotide sequence: TGTGCCAGCAGCTTAAATTCCCGGCTAGCGGGAGGCTCAGGCGGGGAGCTGTTTTTT. It specifies CASSLNSRLAGGSGGELFF.